What follows are 19 T cell receptor beta chains derived from one specimen sequenced in a study of T-cell reconstitution after alpha-beta-depleted transplantation in children. It was with unique molecular identifiers that the TCRbeta library was prepared. TCRdb independently ran MiXCR on the PCR reads; one entry per CDR3 protein. Among roughly 120,000 distinct CDR3 sequences, about 9.4% were seen once, and the ten largest hold 8% to 9.5%. The sequenced sample was PBMCs from the stem cell graft donor, obtained from the stem cell graft. Receptors originate from a human donor who donated a stem cell graft to a child with acute lymphoblastic leukemia.

This clonotype was observed many times. The chain employs TRBV3-1 and TRBJ2-4; 7 bases match TRBD1. Germline-derived CDR1 and CDR2 are LGHDT and YNNKEL (reference sequence). This CDR3 has 14 amino acids. V was pared by 6 bases and J by 3 bases, with 5 bases of the junction left unmatched. The CDR3 loop reads CASSYGTDKNIQYF. As DNA, the CDR3 is TGTGCCAGCAGTTACGGGACAGACAAAAACATTCAGTACTTC.

This clonotype was observed many times. This sequence joins TRBV15 and TRBJ2-7; D gene uncertain. Deletions cut 2 bases from V and 0 bases from J, with 8 bases between. The length of the CDR3 is 14 residues. Looked up from germline, CDR1 is LNHNV and CDR2 is YYDKDF (reference sequence). The CDR3 region has the DNA TGTGCCACCAGCAGACAGGAGCTCTCCTACGAGCAGTACTTC. It translates to CATSRQELSYEQYF.

The rearrangement links TRBV7-9 to TRBJ1-4, with D unclear. Germline V gene data show CDR1 as SEHNR and CDR2 as FQNEAQ (reference sequence). Trimming took off 8 bases at V and 7 bases at J, with 17 bases between the two ends. CDR3 size: 14 residues. CDR3: CASSKLTGSEKLFF. The CDR3 DNA reads as TGTGCCAGCTCAAAGCTAACCGGGTCTGAAAAACTGTTTTTT.

This clonotype was seen repeatedly, ten times or more. The CDR3 nucleotides read TGTGCCAGCAGCGGCAGTCTTCAAGAGACCCAGTACTTC. It yields the protein CASSGSLQETQYF. The chain links TRBV9 to TRBJ2-5; D gene uncertain. The germline V gene encodes CDR1 SGDLS and CDR2 YYNGEE. V lost 3 bases and J 2 bases, leaving 8 bases between the germline ends. The CDR3 loop spans 13 amino acids.

This clonotype was recorded many times. The chain recombines TRBV12-3 or TRBV12-4 with TRBJ1-5; 9 bases agree with TRBD1. This CDR3 is built from 18 residues. Trimming at V came to 5 bases and at J to 7 bases, leaving 18 bases not matched to a gene. The CDR3 DNA reads as TGTGCCAGCAGTCCCTGGGACAGGGTTCACCAAAGTTGGCAGCCCCAGCATTTT. Translating gives CASSPWDRVHQSWQPQHF.

This clonotype was seen many times. The chain has TRBV7-2 and TRBJ2-7, with TRBD1 as a possible D gene (6 bases). This CDR3 region has 14 residues. V was cut by 6 bases and J by 3 bases, with 15 bases left in between. Per germline, CDR1 SGHTA and CDR2 FQGNSA. The CDR3, as DNA: TGTGCCAGCAGTTCCCCGGGACACCACTACGAGCAGTACTTC. Translating gives CASSSPGHHYEQYF. Full variable domain (rest looked up from reference TRBV7-2 and TRBJ2-7): GAGVSQSPSNKVTEKGKDVELRCDPISGHTALYWYRQSLGQGLEFLIYFQGNSAPDKSGLPSDRFSAERTGGSVSTLTIQRTQQEDSAVYLCASSSPGHHYEQYFGPGTRLTVT.

The table lists this clonotype with many counts. V usage is TRBV29-1 and J usage is TRBJ1-2, with D unclear. The CDR3 covers 11 residues. With 4 bases removed from V and 7 bases from J, the gap between germline ends came to 10 bases. Germline V gives CDR1 SQVTM, CDR2 ANQGSEA. Here the CDR3 reads CSVARTSGYTF. Here the CDR3 DNA reads TGCAGCGTTGCTCGGACTAGTGGCTACACCTTC.

This clonotype was seen at least ten times. V usage is TRBV7-2 and J usage is TRBJ1-1, with 11 bases identical to TRBD1. Germline CDR1 and CDR2: SGHTA and FQGNSA. This CDR3 has 16 residues. V lost 5 bases and J lost 4; bases outside the gene matches: 9. The CDR3 here is CASSQGGQGAGTEAFF. In DNA, the CDR3 is TGTGCCAGCAGCCAAGGTGGACAGGGGGCGGGCACTGAAGCTTTCTTT.

This clonotype has a count of ten or more. The chain's CDR3 is CASRGGSYEQYF. The CDR3 nucleotides read TGTGCCAGCAGGGGGGGCTCCTACGAGCAGTACTTC. This sequence joins TRBV11-2 and TRBJ2-7; TRBD2 is a possible D gene (6 bases). This CDR3 is built from 12 residues. V was clipped by 6 bases and J by 0 bases, with 6 bases between them. From germline, CDR1 is SGHAT and CDR2 FQNNGV.

This clonotype was detected many times. CDR3 sequence (DNA): TGCAGTGCTAGAGACCCCAGACAGGGTCGGAACACTGAAGCTTTCTTT. It yields the protein CSARDPRQGRNTEAFF. The chain joins TRBV20-1 to TRBJ1-1, with 7 positions matching TRBD1. The CDR3 sequence is 16 residues long. V shed 0 bases, J shed 1 base, and the junction held 8 bases outside the gene matches. The germline CDR1 and CDR2 sequences are DFQATT and SNEGSKA (reference sequence).

At least ten counts were recorded for this clonotype. The CDR3 DNA follows: TGCAGCGTTGAGGGCGGGGTCTCCTACGAGCAGTACTTC. Amino acids: CSVEGGVSYEQYF. V gene TRBV29-1 combines with J gene TRBJ2-7; maybe TRBD2 (6 bases). The germline V gene encodes CDR1 SQVTM and CDR2 ANQGSEA. This CDR3 spans 13 amino acids. The V and J ends lost 3 bases and 0 bases respectively, with 9 bases between them.

This clonotype was recorded at least ten times. J is TRBJ2-7 and V is TRBV5-1, with 8 positions matching TRBD1. The germline V gene has CDR1 SGHRS and CDR2 YFSETQ. The CDR3 sequence is 14 residues long. J gave up 5 bases and V 3 bases, and 7 bases lay outside the gene matches. In nucleotides, the CDR3 is TGCGCCAGCAGCTCGGACAGGGTGGTAGACGAGCAGTACTTC. Its protein is CASSSDRVVDEQYF.

This clonotype was found many times. This chain links TRBV7-9 with TRBJ2-7; 8 bases fit TRBD2. The germline CDR1 and CDR2 sequences are SEHNR and FQNEAQ (reference sequence). The CDR3 spans 16 residues. Germline trimming cut 6 bases from V and 0 bases from J; bases unmatched to any gene: 10. CDR3 protein: CASSRIISGVSYEQYF. The CDR3 coding sequence is TGTGCCAGCAGTCGAATCATTAGCGGGGTCTCCTACGAGCAGTACTTC. Based on the CDR3 plus reference TRBV7-9 and TRBJ2-7, the full variable domain is DTGVSQNPRHKITKRGQNVTFRCDPISEHNRLYWYRQTLGQGPEFLTYFQNEAQLEKSRLLSDRFSAERPKGSFSTLEIQRTEQGDSAMYLCASSRIISGVSYEQYFGPGTRLTVT.

This chain links TRBV6-1 with TRBJ2-7; 11 bases agree with TRBD1. CDR1 is MNHNS and CDR2 is SASEGT in the germline V gene. CDR3 size: 15 residues. V was pared by 4 bases and J by 3 bases, with 5 bases of the junction left unmatched. The CDR3 region has the DNA TGTGCCAGCAGTGTGGACAGGGGGCGCGGCTACGAGCAGTACTTC. Its protein is CASSVDRGRGYEQYF.

In its sample, this clonotype ranks as medium-sized. The chain uses TRBV12-3 or TRBV12-4 and TRBJ2-1, with D unresolved. There are 17 residues in the CDR3. Deletions cut 4 bases from V and 0 bases from J, with 16 bases between. CDR3 DNA sequence: TGTGCCAGCAGTTCCTTTGACTTCGCCAGCTCCTACAATGAGCAGTTCTTC. Translated, it gives CASSSFDFASSYNEQFF.

This clonotype was picked up many times. The chain recombines TRBV28 with TRBJ1-1; the match to TRBD1 covers 7 bases. V gave up 1 base and J gave up 11 bases; unmatched junction bases: 7. CDR1 is MDHEN and CDR2 is SYDVKM in the germline V gene. The CDR3 has 13 residues. The CDR3 loop reads CASSLLTGQGAFF. CDR3 nucleotides: TGTGCCAGCAGTTTATTGACAGGGCAGGGGGCTTTCTTT.

The table lists this clonotype with many counts. The rearrangement links TRBV20-1 to TRBJ1-4, with TRBD1 matching over 7 bases. The CDR3 contains 15 residues. The ends lost 0 bases at V and 5 bases at J; junction bases unmatched: 6. CDR1 and CDR2 (germline): DFQATT, SNEGSKA (reference sequence). The CDR3 sequence: CSARDPGQLNEKLFF. CDR3 sequence (DNA): TGCAGTGCTAGAGATCCGGGACAGCTAAATGAAAAACTGTTTTTT.

This clonotype occurred many times. CDR3 DNA sequence: TGTGCCAGCAGCGTAGATTCCCTAGCGGGGGTCGACGAGCAGTACTTC. Translating gives CASSVDSLAGVDEQYF. V gene TRBV9 combines with J gene TRBJ2-7, with 10 positions matching TRBD2. Germline V CDR1 and CDR2: SGDLS, YYNGEE. This CDR3 has 16 amino acids. V lost 0 bases, J lost 5 bases, and 8 bases stayed unmatched.

This clonotype was counted at least ten times. The DNA of the CDR3 is TGCAGTGCTCCGGACATGAACTATGGCTACACCTTC. Its protein product is CSAPDMNYGYTF. The chain recombines TRBV20-1 with TRBJ1-2; tentative D call: TRBD1 (5 bases). The V end was cut by 5 bases, the J end by 2 bases, with 9 bases between. The CDR3 sequence is 12 residues long. Germline V gene data show CDR1 as DFQATT and CDR2 as SNEGSKA (reference sequence).